Sequencing of this TCR beta chain was carried out in a study of OX40 agonist ivuxolimab in advanced cancers. On the study more broadly: The dose-escalation cohort had hepatocellular carcinoma, melanoma, renal cell or head and neck cancer. The mean age was about 61 years, ranging from about 23 to 79, with approximately 85% of participants male. Whole-study results and caveats: Also showing low normalized T-cell clonal expansion were some of the nonresponders. Relative to CD4+ cells, CD8+ T cells on average had more expanded clones.

Using immunoSEQ multiplex PCR, the repertoire was profiled, and TCRdb retains in-frame clones only, with some absent. The data show under 70,000 clones, with around 89% seen just once and 1.4% held by the top ten. This CDR3 has 14 amino acids. The V end was cut by 5 bases, the J end by 2 bases, with 12 bases between. Germline assignment: CDR1 SGHVS and CDR2 FQNEAQ. About this clone: Its antigen is not known.

This clonotype was sampled from an adult with an advanced solid tumor such as melanoma, head and neck, liver or kidney cancer. This chain joins TRBV7-8 and TRBJ1-1; D gene uncertain. The sample was CD4+ or CD8+ T cells sorted from blood, taken in a trial of the OX40 agonist ivuxolimab. The CDR3 DNA is TGTGCCAGCAGCCATCCCGGTAGAAACACTGAAGCTTTCTTT. Encoded protein: CASSHPGRNTEAFF.